This TCR beta chain was documented in a study (dated by TCRdb to the mid-2010s). Turning to the overall study: Whether tumor-infiltrating Tregs in breast cancer are recruited from blood Tregs or converted in situ from other CD4+ T cell subsets was tested. Overall results and qualifications from the work: The larger-cohort validation was restricted to a single TCR beta V-J rearrangement rather than whole repertoires. The greatest overlap of tumor-infiltrating Treg TCR alpha and beta sequences was observed with tumor naive CD4+ T cells, followed by blood naive CD4+ T cells. In terms of TCR gene usage, tumor memory CD4+ T cells clustered together with blood and lymph node memory CD4+ cells, as well as with lymph node naive CD4+ cells.

The Miltenyi Naive CD4+ T Cell Isolation kit was used to purify naive CD4+ T cells, and CD25 microbeads were used to remove Tregs. Tregs, naive and memory CD4+ T cells from tumor, blood and ipsilateral draining lymph nodes of roughly 5 breast cancer patients underwent full-length TCR alpha and beta sequencing. Ficoll density gradient centrifugation was used to isolate mononuclear cells from lymph nodes or from more than 40 ml of peripheral blood. FACS confirmed that the sorted cell populations were more than 90% pure. As regards this clonotype: The antigen this receptor binds is unknown. No much larger clone exists at a distance of one base, and base qualities are not known.

Amplification of full-length TCR variable regions was done by 5' RACE PCR using constant-region reverse primers, and this step was followed by semi-nested PCR with Nested Universal Primer A. The ReliaPrep RNA Cell Miniprep System was used to extract total RNA, which was then reverse transcribed into 5'RACE-ready cDNA with the SMARTer RACE 5'/3' Kit. Multiplex adaptors were used to barcode the full-length TCR alpha and beta libraries, which were then sequenced on an Illumina MiSeq. The authors' pipeline ran thus. For each of nine subset-tissue groups, sequencing data from the five patients were pooled, and the groups were compared by unsupervised clustering of TCR gene usage. The Morisita-Horn index, with shared sequences weighted by their contribution to each repertoire, was used to calculate repertoire similarity. The public reads were reanalyzed by TCRdb: fastp trimming at Q25, MiXCR alignment, in-frame beta chains only. One record per CDR3 amino acid sequence lists the most common genes and DNA. TCRdb's processing, not the study's, gives the V and J calls here. In this sample the table shows about 50,000 distinct CDR3 sequences, roughly 28% of which occur a single time. The biggest ten clones account for 2% to 2.5% of the sample.

Inclusive of the bounding cysteine and phenylalanine, the CDR3 is 14 residues long. Only CDR3 DNA remains: 42 bases, in frame from the first base. Here V drops 10 bases and J drops 1 base, and the junction holds 8 bases not matched to any gene. CDR1 LNHDA and CDR2 SQIVND were looked up in the germline V gene (reference sequence). The TCR originated in a female donor with breast cancer. The V and J segments used are TRBV19 and TRBJ2-3; 7 junctional bases match TRBD2. The sequencing sample was made of naive CD4+ T cells sorted from blood. Sample cell subset or site, as interpreted from the label and publication: naive CD4+ T cells, CD4+CD45RA+CD25-. The CDR3 region has the sequence CATRAGARTDTQYF. Read as DNA, the sequence is TGTGCCACTAGGGCGGGAGCTCGCACAGATACGCAGTATTTT.